This TCR beta chain was sequenced for a study of human T cells and chemical hapten exposure. Looking at the study overall: Minor pooled library volume differences mainly drove per-sample TCR yield variation.

CDR1 SGHAT and CDR2 FQNNGV come from the germline V gene. The J segment lost 4 bases and the V segment lost 5 bases, leaving 13 bases of the junction unmatched. CDR3 length: 17 residues. The time point is: healthy volunteer bleed at 2 weeks. The template was total RNA from unfractionated whole blood. Single cDNA molecules in the library carried unique molecular identifiers attached during preparation. In the authors' workflow: Ranging from roughly 20,000 to 750,000, TCR counts per sample had a median value of around 92,000. TCRdb passed the RACE reads through MiXCR, listing each CDR3 protein once. For this entry, the V and J calls and clone size follow TCRdb and not the study's own pipeline. Among around 130,000 distinct CDR3 sequences, more than 7.5% were seen once, and the ten largest hold about 2%. This clonotype was picked up many times. Antigen unknown. Study observations and caveats: Once DPC sensitization occurred, TCRs above 1 in 1000 frequency showed no change.

This chain connects TRBV11-2 to TRBJ1-2, with 10 bases fitting TRBD1. This receptor was taken from a male donor in good health. Some clones in this sample may be carry-over from other donors' samples. Sequences were obtained from whole blood. CDR3 sequence: CASSMPGQGRSLYGYTF. The CDR3 DNA reads as TGTGCCAGCAGCATGCCGGGACAGGGGCGGTCTCTCTATGGCTACACCTTC.